Listed below are T cell receptor beta chains from one sample, sequenced in a study of T cells in narcolepsy. The assay was immunoSEQ multiplex PCR, and TCRdb's table has in-frame clones only and misses some. The sample yields about 31,000 clones, 78% seen once. The material sequenced was CD45RA- memory CD4+ T cells from PBMCs. The origin of the receptors is a human donor with narcolepsy. Each CDR3 is given with its conserved first and last residue. Each record gives: J gene, D gene, clone size, V gene, CDR3 protein, CDR3 DNA. The D gene is left open where the match is weak. The size of a clone is reported for some rows only, either as once, few or many, or as a class for expanded clones.

TRBJ1-3 TRBD1 few TRBV19 CASRGGGTVSGNTIYF TGTGCCAGTAGAGGTGGCGGGACAGTAAGTGGAAACACCATATATTTT
TRBJ1-2 . . TRBV6-6 CASSPTQGTNYGYTF TGTGCCAGCAGCCCTACTCAGGGGACTAACTATGGCTACACCTTC
TRBJ1-3 . . TRBV28 CASSLFPQGPGNTIYF TGTGCCAGCAGTTTATTTCCCCAGGGTCCCGGAAACACCATATATTTT
TRBJ2-1 TRBD2 once TRBV18 CASSVSRGDYNEQFF TGTGCCAGCTCGGTCTCGCGGGGGGACTACAATGAGCAGTTCTTC
TRBJ2-1 . few TRBV19 CASSIAGQDYNEQFF TGTGCCAGTAGTATCGCGGGACAAGACTACAATGAGCAGTTCTTC
TRBJ2-1 . . TRBV7-3 CASSPGYNEQFF TGTGCCAGCAGCCCTGGATACAATGAGCAGTTCTTC
TRBJ2-5 TRBD1 . TRBV11-2 CASSLTWTGGGETQYF TGTGCCAGCAGCTTAACTTGGACAGGGGGCGGTGAGACCCAGTACTTC
TRBJ2-7 TRBD2 . TRBV11-2 CASSWASGFYEQYF TGTGCCAGCAGCTGGGCTAGCGGTTTCTACGAGCAGTACTTC
TRBJ1-3 . . TRBV28 CARSLAHGNTIYF TGTGCCCGCAGTTTGGCCCACGGAAACACCATATATTTT
TRBJ2-3 TRBD2 . TRBV7-6 CASSVLAGGKTDTQYF TGTGCCAGCAGCGTCCTAGCGGGGGGCAAAACAGATACGCAGTATTTT
TRBJ1-4 . . TRBV27 CASSSLGFNEKLFF TGTGCCAGCAGTTCCCTTGGATTTAATGAAAAACTGTTTTTT
TRBJ2-7 TRBD1 . TRBV27 CASSLLVADRAFREQYF TGTGCCAGCAGTTTATTAGTAGCGGACAGGGCCTTTCGGGAGCAGTACTTC
TRBJ2-1 . . TRBV7-8 CASTFGRGRGEQFF TGTGCCAGCACCTTTGGGAGGGGGCGAGGTGAGCAGTTCTTC
TRBJ1-5 . . TRBV6-5 CASRGRGSNQPQHF TGTGCCAGCAGGGGGCGCGGGAGCAATCAGCCCCAGCATTTT
TRBJ2-7 . . TRBV5-1 CASSLGSSRGEQYF TGCGCCAGCAGCTTAGGTTCAAGTCGCGGCGAGCAGTACTTC
TRBJ2-3 . . TRBV15 CATSREKGLTDTQYF TGTGCCACCAGCAGGGAAAAGGGGCTTACAGATACGCAGTATTTT
TRBJ1-2 TRBD1 . TRBV7-2 CASSLAAGGPYGYTF TGTGCCAGCAGCTTAGCGGCAGGGGGACCCTATGGCTACACCTTC
TRBJ2-5 . . TRBV29-1 CSAMEGRETQYF TGCAGCGCCATGGAGGGCCGCGAGACCCAGTACTTC
TRBJ2-3 . . TRBV5-6 CASSPGPQNTDTQYF TGTGCCAGCAGCCCTGGGCCTCAAAACACAGATACGCAGTATTTT
TRBJ1-5 TRBD1 . TRBV19 CASSNLDRVNQPQHF TGTGCCAGTAGTAATTTAGACAGGGTCAATCAGCCCCAGCATTTT
TRBJ2-2 . . TRBV9 CASRRGGGDGELFF TGTGCCAGCAGACGTGGCGGGGGCGACGGGGAGCTGTTTTTT
TRBJ2-7 . . TRBV5-6 CASSLGGAEHEQYF TGTGCCAGCAGCTTGGGAGGTGCCGAGCACGAGCAGTACTTC
TRBJ2-7 . . TRBV5-4 CASSLENEQYF TGTGCCAGCAGCTTGGAAAACGAGCAGTACTTC
TRBJ1-2 . . TRBV9 CASSVVQGSYGYTF TGTGCCAGCAGCGTAGTACAGGGATCCTATGGCTACACCTTC
TRBJ2-7 . . TRBV30 CAWSVQDGSSYEQYF TGTGCCTGGAGTGTACAGGACGGAAGCTCCTACGAGCAGTACTTC
TRBJ2-3 . . TRBV7-6 CASSLGVIASTDTQYF TGTGCCAGCAGCTTAGGGGTCATCGCTAGCACAGATACGCAGTATTTT
TRBJ2-1 . . TRBV10-2 CASSDQASWVLDEQFF TGCGCCAGCAGTGATCAGGCTAGCTGGGTTCTGGATGAGCAGTTCTTC
TRBJ2-4 TRBD1 . TRBV5-1 CASSSTGDGPKNIQYF TGCGCCAGCAGCTCCACAGGGGATGGTCCCAAAAACATTCAGTACTTC
TRBJ1-2 . once TRBV5-6 CASSATFSVEGYTF TGTGCCAGCAGCGCCACTTTCTCCGTCGAGGGCTACACCTTC
TRBJ1-5 . . TRBV27 CASSLRGNQPQHF TGTGCCAGCAGTTTACGCGGCAATCAGCCCCAGCATTTT
TRBJ1-1 . few TRBV2 CASSVYGDTEAFF TGTGCCAGCAGTGTTTACGGGGACACTGAAGCTTTCTTT
TRBJ1-1 . . TRBV18 CASSSSQEAEAFF TGTGCCAGCTCATCTTCCCAGGAGGCTGAAGCTTTCTTT
TRBJ1-5 TRBD1 . TRBV2 CASSPGQGFGSNQPQHF TGTGCCAGCAGTCCGGGACAGGGTTTCGGAAGCAATCAGCCCCAGCATTTT
TRBJ2-1 TRBD2 . TRBV7-2 CASSPRGGRYGEQFF TGTGCCAGCAGCCCCCGCGGGGGGAGGTACGGTGAGCAGTTCTTC
TRBJ1-2 TRBD1 . TRBV11-2 CASSLTGGGGSTF TGTGCCAGCAGCCTTACAGGGGGCGGGGGCTCCACCTTC
TRBJ1-1 . few TRBV19 CASSRGRRTEAFF TGTGCCAGTAGTCGGGGGCGAAGGACTGAAGCTTTCTTT
TRBJ2-3 . . TRBV12-5 CASGFGQITRTDTQYF TGTGCTAGTGGTTTTGGGCAGATCACACGCACAGATACGCAGTATTTT
TRBJ1-2 . . TRBV2 CASGASEGGGYTF TGTGCCAGCGGCGCTTCAGAAGGGGGAGGCTACACCTTC
TRBJ1-2 . . TRBV7-2 CASSLLGGTGKHYGYTF TGTGCCAGCAGCTTATTGGGAGGTACGGGCAAACACTATGGCTACACCTTC
TRBJ2-1 . . TRBV15 CATSRDSGASSYNEQFF TGTGCCACCAGCAGAGATTCGGGGGCTAGCTCCTACAATGAGCAGTTCTTC
TRBJ2-2 TRBD1 . TRBV5-1 CASSNLKTGGTGELFF TGCGCCAGCAGCAACCTTAAGACAGGGGGAACCGGGGAGCTGTTTTTT
TRBJ2-7 . once TRBV6-5 CASRGTDSSYEQYF TGTGCCAGCAGGGGGACGGATAGCTCCTACGAGCAGTACTTC
TRBJ1-2 . . TRBV27 CASRSNYGYTF TGTGCCAGCAGATCCAACTATGGCTACACCTTC
TRBJ2-7 . few TRBV2 CASSEDLYGQYF TGTGCCAGCAGTGAAGACCTCTACGGGCAGTACTTC
TRBJ2-1 TRBD2 few TRBV11-3 CASSLDSGGYNEQFF TGTGCCAGCAGCTTAGATAGCGGGGGTTACAATGAGCAGTTCTTC
TRBJ2-3 TRBD1 . TRBV4-1 CASSVGQGSTDTQYF TGCGCCAGCAGCGTAGGACAGGGCAGCACAGATACGCAGTATTTT
TRBJ1-1 TRBD1 . TRBV2 CASSVGTGREAFF TGTGCCAGCAGTGTTGGGACAGGGCGGGAAGCTTTCTTT
TRBJ2-1 . . TRBV5-6 CASSHRRSSYNEQFF TGTGCCAGCAGCCACCGACGGAGCTCCTACAATGAGCAGTTCTTC
TRBJ2-4 TRBD2 . TRBV11-1 CASSREVLAKNIQYF TGTGCCAGCAGTCGGGAGGTGTTAGCCAAAAACATTCAGTACTTC
TRBJ2-3 TRBD2 once TRBV9 CASSVASGSTDTQYF TGTGCCAGCAGCGTAGCTAGCGGTAGCACAGATACGCAGTATTTT
TRBJ1-1 . . TRBV7-3 CASSLTGSVTEAFF TGTGCCAGCAGCTTAACAGGGAGCGTAACTGAAGCTTTCTTT
TRBJ2-7 . . TRBV4-1 CASSQVVVQDEQYF TGCGCCAGCAGCCAAGTAGTAGTACAGGACGAGCAGTACTTC
TRBJ1-1 . . TRBV7-8 CASSVGYTEAFF TGTGCCAGCAGCGTGGGATACACTGAAGCTTTCTTT